This T cell receptor beta chain comes out of a study of blood T cells in healthy people across ages. Each sample yielded at least 5 micrograms of PBMC total RNA. Through a sample-barcoded 5' primer and a J-beta primer mix, a second PCR was run for roughly 6 to 11 cycles. TCRdb re-analysed the 5' RACE reads in MiXCR, keeping a single row per CDR3 protein. The sample carries around 800,000 distinct CDR3 sequences, around 24% recorded once. This clonotype was counted only a few times. CDR3 length: 14 residues. V shed 9 bases and J 6 bases; nucleotides not matched to a gene: 12. CDR1 and CDR2 from the germline V gene are MNHNS and SASEGT. These sequences were also reported in another study, on T cells of mothers and their children. From that second work: Six or seven children and their three healthy Caucasian mothers were the donors.

The genes are TRBV6-1 and TRBJ2-3, with TRBD2 matching 7 bases. The TCR sequence derives from a boy between 10 and 17 years old in good health. The specimen was blood. The CDR3 nucleotides read TGTGCCAGTCCGAGCGGGACTGAAGGGGATACGCAGTATTTT. This translates into CASPSGTEGDTQYF.